This T cell receptor beta chain derives from a study of human T cells and chemical hapten exposure. Study at large: Patients received weekly diphenylcyclopropenone doses to the scalp throughout the approximately 24-week study.

Time point denoted: patch test 2, 6 weeks after DPC sensitization. Regarding treatment: therapeutic diphenylcyclopropenone sensitization with weekly scalp DPC. Unfractionated whole blood served as the source for total RNA extraction. This clonotype was seen more than once but under ten times. The library gave individual cDNA molecules unique molecular identifiers. TCRdb used MiXCR to reprocess the RACE reads, holding one entry per CDR3 protein. The sample has 75,000 to 95,000 distinct CDR3 sequences, 9.5% to 12% seen once; the top ten hold roughly 2%. Trimming pared 2 bases from V and 3 bases from J, leaving 31 bases between. Germline V lookup: CDR1 DFQATT, CDR2 SNEGSKA (reference sequence). The CDR3 runs 20 residues.

The receptor's source is a man aged 40-50 years with alopecia areata. Some clones in this sample may be carry-over from other donors' samples. This sequence joins TRBV20-1 and TRBJ1-2; maybe TRBD1 (6 bases). Sequencing was performed on whole blood, taken in connection with sensitization to the hapten diphenylcyclopropenone (DPC). The CDR3 coding sequence is TGCAGTGCTAGAAAAAGGGCCACCAGGGGCGCCTCACCGGGACACTATGGCTACACCTTC. Translation gives CSARKRATRGASPGHYGYTF.